The following is a T cell receptor beta chain sequence with its context. Its antigen is not known. This sample is drawn from a study of CD8 T cells in ankylosing spondylitis. Study-wide results and caveats: With a CD8+ phenotype, disease-linked clones were relatively rare in peripheral blood.

The V and J ends lost 3 bases and 7 bases respectively, with 10 bases between them. Germline V gene lookup returns CDR1 ENHRY and CDR2 SYGVKD. The CDR3 is 12 residues long. TCRdb processed the 5' RACE reads anew with MiXCR; each CDR3 protein has one entry. This table holds some 290,000 distinct CDR3 sequences, around 18% found once. The chain couples TRBV10-3 to TRBJ2-7, with a possible D match to TRBD1 (6 bases). Sequences were obtained from blood, either unsorted or a sorted T cell fraction (not recorded which). The receptor was isolated from a male donor with ankylosing spondylitis or in good health (not recorded which). Here the CDR3 reads CAISEGGWEQYV. In DNA, the CDR3 is TGTGCCATCAGTGAAGGGGGTTGGGAGCAGTACGTC.